This TCR beta chain stems from a study of T cell responses to AZD1222 COVID-19 vaccine (dated by TCRdb to the early 2020s). Broadly, across the study: AZD1222 recipients with second doses at about 4 weeks or about 12 weeks were pooled, because spike-specific TCR depth and breadth did not differ between schedules. TCR sequencing was performed for 230 to 250 trial participants, of whom about 200 were given two doses of AZD1222 and around 25 were given two doses of MenACWY control vaccine. Trial participants were enrolled into age subgroups of 18-55, 56-69 and 70-plus years, which contained roughly 150, 30 and 60 TCR-sequenced participants, respectively. Beyond this particular receptor, the publication reports: Conclusions about previously exposed vaccinees are limited, since just five to seven AZD1222 recipients were seropositive for SARS-CoV-2 at baseline. Nearly half of unique spike-specific TCRs reportedly recognized epitopes outside regions mutated in the B.1.351 and B.1.1.7 variants. No day 14 peak-response samples were available, so repertoires were characterized only after the peak T cell response. Participants were mostly white British and included more females than males, and it was suggested by the authors that clonal diversity may have been underestimated. The whole spike protein was spanned by vaccine-associated CD4 TCRs, and dominant responses were seen in regions 160-218 and 743-854. A significant rise in spike-specific TCR breadth and depth was observed after two AZD1222 doses relative to day 0 and relative to MenACWY recipients. In the small 56-69-year group, the increase in depth fell short of significance, most likely because of low power.

In the case of this clone: The specificity of this receptor is unknown. Base qualities were left out, and no much larger clone turns up one base away.

The time point label, read with the paper, signifies: baseline before first vaccination. Samples from vaccinated people were obtained from the UK trials COV001 and COV002, which included a single-blind randomized controlled phase 2/3 trial of AZD1222 (ChAdOx1 nCoV-19) in healthy adults. For TCRbeta chain sequencing, PBMC samples were collected from trial participants at day 0 and at day 28 after the second dose. The CDR3 spans 13 residues, from the cysteine through the phenylalanine. Left in the record is the CDR3 DNA by itself, 39 bases read in frame from the first base. Reading the germline V gene gives CDR1 MDHEN and CDR2 SYDVKM. The trim is 5 bases for V and 9 bases for J, with a gap of 11 bases between the germline ends. The CDR3 regions of human TCRbeta chains were analyzed by immunosequencing. As for how the authors treated the data: TCRs in the repertoires were matched against a reference library of SARS-CoV-2-specific TCRs that had been generated with the MIRA antigen-specificity platform. Breadth meant the fraction of unique TCRs that were SARS-CoV-2-associated, whereas depth meant the fraction of total T cells that were SARS-CoV-2-associated. Using the MIRA data, each spike-specific TCR was mapped to the spike region that the TCR reacts to and placed in a CD4 or CD8 class. Log10-transformed breadth and depth values were compared by one-way ANOVA with Sidak's multiple comparisons tests. Held by TCRdb, this immuneACCESS table contains in-frame sequences only and omits some clones. Under half of the omission traces to an unresolved V gene where checked; the cause of the rest is unknown. Clone size and V and J calls were adopted from that table, with D and trimming inferred from the DNA. This sample comprises about 140,000 clones, more than 90% of them detected only once. The biggest ten clones account for just over 3% of the sample.

The sequencing here drew on peripheral blood, taken on day 0 of AZD1222 vaccination. The rearrangement combines TRBV28 with TRBJ1-6, with the D segment identity uncertain. The TCR was taken from an adult in good health. The CDR3 region reads CASSVDPFSPLHF. The nucleotide sequence reads as follows: TGTGCCAGCAGTGTGGACCCTTTTTCACCCCTCCACTTT.